One and the same sample provided the 32 T cell receptor beta chains below, sequenced in a study of blood T cell repertoires in COVID-19. Only in-frame clones appear in the TCRdb table, and some are missing; sequencing was by immunoSEQ multiplex PCR. The repertoire holds about 160,000 clones, with approximately 91% as singletons. The sample comprised peripheral blood. Source of these receptors: a man younger than 35 with acute or convalescent COVID-19.

In regard to this clone: The sample holds other DNA sequences that translate to the same CDR3. The chain couples TRBV7-9 to TRBJ1-4; D is possibly TRBD1 (6 bases). With 4 bases removed from V and 5 bases from J, the gap between germline ends came to 11 bases. Germline V CDR1 and CDR2: SEHNR, FQNEAQ (reference sequence). CDR3 length equals 14 residues. CDR3 bases: TGTGCCAGCAGCTCAGGACAGTACAATGAAAAACTGTTTTTT. Translated: CASSSGQYNEKLFF. The full variable domain, rest sourced from reference TRBV7-9 and TRBJ1-4, is DTGVSQNPRHKITKRGQNVTFRCDPISEHNRLYWYRQTLGQGPEFLTYFQNEAQLEKSRLLSDRFSAERPKGSFSTLEIQRTEQGDSAMYLCASSSGQYNEKLFFGSGTQLSVL.

This clone was recorded once. The chain couples TRBV7-9 to TRBJ1-1; tentatively, D is TRBD1 (6 bases). The V end was cut by 2 bases, the J end by 1 base, with 11 bases between. CDR3 length: 15 amino acids. The V gene's germline CDR1 is SEHNR and CDR2 FQNEAQ (reference sequence). The CDR3 here is CASSLRATGNTEAFF. The CDR3 region has the DNA TGTGCCAGCAGCTTACGGGCGACAGGGAACACTGAAGCTTTCTTT.

V and J are TRBV5-1 and TRBJ1-1; 9 bases fit TRBD1. The CDR3 runs 15 residues. With 4 bases clipped from V and 7 bases from J, the junction kept 11 bases outside the gene matches. Germline CDR1 SGHRS, CDR2 YFSETQ. The CDR3 here is CASSPPTGGADEAFF. The DNA of the CDR3 is TGCGCCAGCAGCCCCCCCACAGGGGGCGCGGATGAAGCTTTCTTT.

A single count supports this clone. The V call is TRBV12-3 or TRBV12-4, the J call TRBJ1-1; D may be TRBD1 (5 bases). The CDR3 is 13 amino acids. V was shortened by 3 bases and J by 8 bases, with 13 bases between the two germline ends. CDR3 sequence: CASSFDSYREAFF. In nucleotides, the CDR3 is TGTGCCAGCAGTTTCGACAGCTACCGAGAAGCTTTCTTT.

The chain carries TRBV7-9 and TRBJ1-6, with D possibly matching TRBD1 (6 bases). The CDR3 sequence is 15 residues long. The germline V and J ends were trimmed by 4 bases and 7 bases, with 14 bases remaining between them. Looked up from germline, CDR1 is SEHNR and CDR2 is FQNEAQ (reference sequence). In DNA, the CDR3 is TGTGCCAGCAGCTGGGAAGGGGGATGGAATTCACCCCTCCACTTT. Translating gives CASSWEGGWNSPLHF.

The rearrangement links TRBV19 to TRBJ1-1; 10 positions match TRBD1. The CDR3 runs 14 residues. The germline gives CDR1 LNHDA, CDR2 SQIVND (reference sequence). The V gene end was trimmed by 4 bases and the J gene end by 5 bases; junction bases not matched to a gene: 4. DNA of the CDR3: TGTGCCAGTAGTAGACAGGGGGCCGGAACTGAAGCTTTCTTT. Its protein product is CASSRQGAGTEAFF.

The chain employs TRBV11-2 and TRBJ1-3; D is uncertain. This CDR3 region has 15 residues. V was pared by 4 bases and J by 0 bases, with 10 bases between. Germline V gene sequence: CDR1 SGHAT, CDR2 FQNNGV. In nucleotides, the CDR3 is TGTGCCAGCAGCTCCGACACCTACTCTGGAAACACCATATATTTT. As protein: CASSSDTYSGNTIYF.

The chain joins TRBV7-2 to TRBJ2-1, with 7 bases aligning to TRBD2. The CDR3 is 15 amino acids. V lost 0 bases to trimming and J lost 7 bases; unmatched junction nucleotides: 6. Germline CDR1 is SGHTA and CDR2 is FQGNSA. The CDR3 DNA sequence: TGTGCCAGCAGCTTAGCGGGAGGGCCGGGAAATGAGCAGTTCTTC. It specifies CASSLAGGPGNEQFF.

This clone came up a few times. The gene calls are TRBV11-2 and TRBJ1-6; possibly TRBD1 for D (5 bases). Looked up from germline, CDR1 is SGHAT and CDR2 is FQNNGV. Trimming stripped 0 bases from V and 4 bases from J, with 13 bases between. This CDR3 has 17 residues. The CDR3 is CASSLEGPGGYNSPLHF. CDR3 DNA sequence: TGTGCCAGCAGCTTAGAAGGGCCCGGGGGGTATAATTCACCCCTCCACTTT. The full variable domain, with the rest looked up from reference TRBV11-2 and TRBJ1-6, is EAGVAQSPRYKIIEKRQSVAFWCNPISGHATLYWYQQILGQGPKLLIQFQNNGVVDDSQLPKDRFSAERLKGVDSTLKIQPAKLEDSAVYLCASSLEGPGGYNSPLHFGNGTRLTVT.

The chain recombines TRBV5-1 with TRBJ1-2; TRBD1 matches at 7 bases. CDR3 length equals 15 residues. CDR1 and CDR2 from the germline V gene are SGHRS and YFSETQ. J lost 2 bases, V lost 1 base, and 5 bases had no gene match. As DNA, the CDR3 is TGCGCCAGCAGCTTGCTCCCGACAGGGAACTATGGCTACACCTTC. The encoded protein is CASSLLPTGNYGYTF.

The rearrangement joins TRBV5-1 to TRBJ2-3; 12 nucleotides agree with TRBD2. This CDR3 is built from 17 residues. Germline V CDR1 and CDR2: SGHRS, YFSETQ. J was trimmed by 2 bases and V by 4 bases; bases with no gene match: 8. For the CDR3, the DNA is TGCGCCAGCAGCCCGAAAACTAGCGGGAGGTCCACAGATACGCAGTATTTT. It is translated as CASSPKTSGRSTDTQYF.

The chain links TRBV9 to TRBJ2-5; TRBD2 might be the D (5 bases). Germline CDR1 SGDLS, CDR2 YYNGEE. This CDR3 is 14 amino acids long. V was cut by 0 bases and J by 6 bases, with 12 bases left in between. CDR3 loop: CASSVGAGQKTQYF. The CDR3 DNA follows: TGTGCCAGCAGCGTAGGGGCGGGCCAGAAGACCCAGTACTTC.

V usage is TRBV5-1 and J usage is TRBJ1-2, with 9 bases that match TRBD1. Germline CDR1 reads SGHRS; CDR2 reads YFSETQ. V lost 4 bases, J lost 13 bases, and 17 bases stayed unmatched. The CDR3 totals 15 residues. The chain's CDR3 is CASSLEQGALEDPTF. The CDR3, as DNA: TGCGCCAGCAGCCTCGAACAGGGGGCTCTAGAAGATCCCACCTTC. Based on the CDR3 plus reference TRBV5-1 and TRBJ1-2, the full variable domain is KAGVTQTPRYLIKTRGQQVTLSCSPISGHRSVSWYQQTPGQGLQFLFEYFSETQRNKGNFPGRFSGRQFSNSRSEMNVSTLELGDSALYLCASSLEQGALEDPTFGSGTRLTVV.

This chain links TRBV19 with TRBJ1-6; no firm D call. Germline V gene sequence: CDR1 LNHDA, CDR2 SQIVND (reference sequence). Trimming took off 7 bases at V and 3 bases at J, with 10 bases between the two ends. The length of the CDR3 is 14 residues. CDR3 in amino acids: CASNDGDYNSPLHF. The CDR3 bases are TGTGCCAGTAACGACGGAGACTATAATTCACCCCTCCACTTT. The full variable domain, its missing parts supplied by reference TRBV19 and TRBJ1-6, is DGGITQSPKYLFRKEGQNVTLSCEQNLNHDAMYWYRQDPGQGLRLIYYSQIVNDFQKGDIAEGYSVSREKKESFPLTVTSAQKNPTAFYLCASNDGDYNSPLHFGNGTRLTVT.

CDR3 sequence reads: CASRSQGGGNTIYF. CDR3 DNA: TGTGCCAGCAGGTCCCAGGGGGGAGGAAACACCATATATTTT. V usage is TRBV6-6 and J usage is TRBJ1-3; 7 bases are a match to TRBD1. Trimming took 6 bases from V and 4 from J; bases not matched to a gene: 6. Germline-derived CDR1 and CDR2 are MNHNY and SVGAGI (reference sequence). CDR3 size: 14 residues.

The chain links TRBV11-2 to TRBJ2-2; TRBD2 matches at 9 bases. The germline CDR1 and CDR2 sequences are SGHAT and FQNNGV. CDR3 length: 19 residues. V trimming: 5 bases; J trimming: 1 base; junction bases outside the gene matches: 14. The CDR3 here is CASSRPLGSGSLNTGELFF. For the CDR3, the DNA is TGTGCCAGCAGCCGGCCCCTGGGTAGCGGGAGCTTGAACACCGGGGAGCTGTTTTTT.

This chain links TRBV5-1 with TRBJ2-7; 12 bases are a match to TRBD2. Germline lookup yields CDR1 SGHRS and CDR2 YFSETQ. The CDR3 has 18 amino acids. V lost 3 bases and J lost 3; bases outside the gene matches: 13. In DNA, the CDR3 is TGCGCCAGCAGCTGGGGTCGGCTAGCGGGAGGGTTGGGCTACGAGCAGTACTTC. Encoded protein: CASSWGRLAGGLGYEQYF.

The genes are TRBV5-8 and TRBJ1-1, with 9 bases lining up with TRBD1. Germline V gene sequence: CDR1 SGHTS, CDR2 YDEGEE. The CDR3 extends over 14 amino acids. J lost 3 bases, V lost 4 bases, and 4 bases had no gene match. The CDR3 protein is CASSTTGGYTEAFF. DNA of the CDR3: TGTGCCAGCAGCACGACAGGGGGATACACTGAAGCTTTCTTT.

The rearrangement links TRBV14 to TRBJ2-3; TRBD2 matches 8 bases. Trimming at V came to 4 bases and at J to 2 bases, leaving 5 bases not matched to a gene. The CDR3 loop spans 15 amino acids. Germline CDR1 SGHDN, CDR2 FVKESK. CDR3 DNA sequence: TGTGCCAGCAGCCCTCGGGAGGGCCACACAGATACGCAGTATTTT. Encoded protein: CASSPREGHTDTQYF. Drawing the rest from reference TRBV14 and TRBJ2-3, the complete variable domain is EAGVTQFPSHSVIEKGQTVTLRCDPISGHDNLYWYRRVMGKEIKFLLHFVKESKQDESGMPNNRFLAERTGGTYSTLKVQPAELEDSGVYFCASSPREGHTDTQYFGPGTRLTVL.

The V and J genes are TRBV5-1 and TRBJ2-7; 8 nucleotides align to TRBD2. The CDR3 length is 13 residues. CDR1 and CDR2 (germline): SGHRS, YFSETQ. V shed 7 bases and J 3 bases; nucleotides not matched to a gene: 6. CDR3 bases: TGCGCCAGCTACGGCGGGGGGAACTACGAGCAGTACTTC. Protein: CASYGGGNYEQYF.

The V gene is TRBV5-1, the J gene TRBJ2-2, with 12 bases matching TRBD2. After removal of 0 bases from V and 0 bases from J, the junction contained 0 bases not matched to a gene. The CDR3 runs to 17 residues. CDR1 is SGHRS, CDR2 YFSETQ, per germline. The CDR3 loop reads CASSLGLAGANTGELFF. The CDR3 DNA sequence: TGCGCCAGCAGCTTGGGACTAGCGGGGGCGAACACCGGGGAGCTGTTTTTT.

The CDR3, as DNA: TGTGCCAGCAGCGTGATCTCGGGCACTGAAGCTTTCTTT. Translating it yields CASSVISGTEAFF. The chain is built from TRBV9 and TRBJ1-1; D is undetermined. The germline V gene has CDR1 SGDLS and CDR2 YYNGEE. Trimming removed 2 bases from V and 4 bases from J, with 9 bases in between. The CDR3 runs 13 residues.

The chain employs TRBV19 and TRBJ1-3; 10 bases map to TRBD1. The CDR3 loop spans 16 amino acids. Trimming at V came to 5 bases and at J to 1 base, leaving 5 bases not matched to a gene. The germline CDR1 and CDR2 sequences are LNHDA and SQIVND (reference sequence). The CDR3 spells CASSLGQGSSGNTIYF. The CDR3 nucleotides are TGTGCCAGTAGTCTGGGACAGGGGAGTTCTGGAAACACCATATATTTT.

This clone has just one count. This sequence joins TRBV19 and TRBJ2-3; D perhaps matches TRBD2 (6 bases). The CDR3 consists of 13 residues. V was shortened by 4 bases and J by 4 bases, with 9 bases between the two germline ends. CDR1 is LNHDA, CDR2 SQIVND, per germline (reference sequence). The CDR3, as DNA: TGTGCCAGTAGTACCCGGGGGTCAGATACGCAGTATTTT. This translates into CASSTRGSDTQYF.

This chain joins TRBV24-1 and TRBJ2-2; D is uncertain. The CDR3 covers 14 residues. The V and J ends lost 2 bases and 5 bases respectively, with 8 bases between them. Germline V gene data show CDR1 as KGHDR and CDR2 as SFDVKD. The CDR3 DNA sequence: TGTGCCACCAGTGATTCCCGAGAAACCGGGGAGCTGTTTTTT. It translates to CATSDSRETGELFF.

This clone is a singleton in its sample. This chain joins TRBV14 and TRBJ2-2, with D possibly being TRBD2 (6 bases). The CDR3 extends over 15 amino acids. V lost 4 bases and J lost 2, with 11 bases in between. Per the germline V gene, CDR1 is SGHDN and CDR2 is FVKESK. The chain's CDR3 is CASSLSGVNTGELFF. The CDR3 nucleotides read TGTGCCAGCAGCCTTAGCGGAGTCAACACCGGGGAGCTGTTTTTT.

The chain links TRBV2 to TRBJ1-3, with 7 positions matching TRBD1. Germline trimming cut 8 bases from V and 4 bases from J; bases unmatched to any gene: 5. Germline V gene lookup returns CDR1 SNHLY and CDR2 FYNNEI. The CDR3 has 13 amino acids. CDR3 in DNA: TGTGCCAGCTCGACAGGGACCGGAAACACCATATATTTT. This gives the protein CASSTGTGNTIYF.

The rearrangement uses TRBV5-1 and TRBJ1-1, with D perhaps matching TRBD1 (5 bases). Germline-derived CDR1 and CDR2 are SGHRS and YFSETQ. This CDR3 has 14 amino acids. Between the trimmed V and J ends, which lost 4 bases and 4 bases, there was a span of 14 bases. The CDR3 DNA sequence: TGCGCCAGCAGCGCGACAGCTACCATCACTGAAGCTTTCTTT. It encodes CASSATATITEAFF.

The CDR3 DNA reads as TGTGCCTGGAGTGTTGGTAGCGGGGGGGTTGCAGATACGCAGTATTTT. As protein: CAWSVGSGGVADTQYF. The rearrangement uses TRBV30 and TRBJ2-3, with TRBD2 matching 11 bases. This CDR3 has 16 residues. Germline assignment: CDR1 GTSNPN and CDR2 SVGIG (reference sequence). Trimming at V came to 0 bases and at J to 4 bases, leaving 6 bases not matched to a gene.

V usage is TRBV10-3 and J usage is TRBJ1-2, with 7 nucleotides matching TRBD1. In germline, CDR1 is ENHRY, CDR2 SYGVKD. V trimming: 0 bases; J trimming: 2 bases; junction bases outside the gene matches: 3. The CDR3 is 15 residues long. DNA for the CDR3: TGTGCCATCAGTGAGTCGAAGACAGGGAACTATGGCTACACCTTC. The encoded protein is CAISESKTGNYGYTF.

The chain joins TRBV19 to TRBJ1-2; tentative D call: TRBD1 (6 bases). Germline CDR1 and CDR2: LNHDA and SQIVND (reference sequence). The V end lost 5 bases, the J end lost 1 base, and 23 bases lay between the germline ends. The CDR3 loop spans 18 amino acids. This CDR3 is CASSPWGTPESINYGYTF. The CDR3 nucleotides read TGTGCCAGTAGTCCCTGGGGGACACCCGAATCGATTAACTATGGCTACACCTTC.

V is TRBV5-6 and J is TRBJ1-3; a weak D match, TRBD1 (5 bases). The CDR3 spans 14 residues. Germline loops: CDR1 SGHDT, CDR2 YYEEEE. The germline V and J ends were trimmed by 4 bases and 2 bases, with 10 bases remaining between them. CDR3 nucleotide sequence: TGTGCCAGCAGCCCCAGGGATACTGGAAACACCATATATTTT. Its protein product is CASSPRDTGNTIYF.